This record concerns one T cell receptor beta chain sequence. These data are taken from a study of blood T cell repertoires in COVID-19. At the level of the study: Collection of acute and convalescent COVID-19 samples took place in the United States, Italy and Spain. The analysed material was cDNA or gDNA that came from T cells, B-cell-depleted T cells, or PBMCs.

The CDR3 contains 12 residues. The V gene's germline CDR1 is SQVTM and CDR2 ANQGSEA. V was pared by 4 bases and J by 8 bases, with 14 bases between. Source study methods: Reference gene primer amplification yielded estimated nucleated cell counts. Clones were read by immunoSEQ multiplex PCR, and TCRdb kept only the in-frame ones, dropping some. V, J and clone size are taken as reported in that table, and D and trimming were inferred from the DNA itself. The sample carries 150,000 to 200,000 clones, roughly 85% recorded once. V gene TRBV29-1 combines with J gene TRBJ1-1; D unclear. The sample comprised peripheral blood. The sequence came from a man in his fifties or sixties with active or convalescent COVID-19. The CDR3 DNA reads as TGCAGCGTTGTCCTTAGTCAAACCGAAGCTTTCTTT. Residues: CSVVLSQTEAFF.